What follows are 25 T cell receptor beta chains derived from one specimen sequenced in a study of T cells in Graves' hyperthyroidism and ophthalmopathy. TCR beta CDR3 region amplification was performed from RNA transcripts. HTBI primers were the set used in a first-round RT-PCR of the TCR CDR3. TCRdb processed the multiplex PCR reads anew with MiXCR; each CDR3 protein has one entry. Found here are fewer than 700,000 distinct CDR3 sequences, about 17% of them singletons; the top ten hold 3.5% to 4%. Material: blood. These receptors were collected from a woman aged 25-40 years with Graves' hyperthyroidism.

As regards this clonotype: A read error is possible here, since a much larger clone lies one base away. V and J are TRBV28 and TRBJ2-5, with 8 bases lining up with TRBD2. The CDR3 contains 16 residues. Germline lookup yields CDR1 MDHEN and CDR2 SYDVKM. The CDR3 nucleotides are TGTGCCGGCAGCAAGCTTGGCGGGGGGTTCCAAGAGACCCAGTACTTC. Its protein is CAGSKLGGGFQETQYF.

This clonotype occurred many times. The chain recombines TRBV6-2 or TRBV6-3 with TRBJ2-7; D not certain. Germline CDR1 is MNHEY and CDR2 is SVGEGT. The CDR3 runs to 14 residues. Trimming cost V 2 bases and J 3 bases, with 11 bases left between them. CDR3 residues: CASSYRVGNYEQYF. In DNA form, the CDR3 reads TGTGCCAGCAGTTACCGGGTCGGAAACTACGAGCAGTACTTC.

A few counts support this clonotype. This chain connects TRBV10-2 to TRBJ2-3, with 8 bases identical to TRBD1. Germline lookup yields CDR1 WSHSY and CDR2 SAAADI. The CDR3 totals 13 residues. Trimming took 8 bases from V and 5 from J; bases not matched to a gene: 6. The chain's CDR3 is CASGGQVEDTQYF. CDR3 coding DNA: TGCGCCAGCGGGGGACAGGTTGAAGATACGCAGTATTTT.

This clonotype was observed many times. CDR3 bases: TGTGCCAGCAGCCACCGGACAGAGAATGAAAAACTGTTTTTT. This sequence encodes CASSHRTENEKLFF. V and J are TRBV12-3 or TRBV12-4 and TRBJ1-4; TRBD1 might be the D (6 bases). With 6 bases removed from V and 5 bases from J, the gap between germline ends came to 13 bases. This CDR3 is built from 14 residues.

The chain carries TRBV4-1 and TRBJ2-7; D unresolved. Trimming took 8 bases from V and 0 from J, leaving 17 bases between them. CDR3 length equals 15 residues. The germline V gene has CDR1 MGHRA and CDR2 YSYEKL. CDR3 residues: CASGLGWSSSYEQYF. CDR3 nucleotide sequence: TGCGCCAGCGGATTAGGCTGGTCGAGCTCCTACGAGCAGTACTTC.

The V call is TRBV27, the J call TRBJ2-5; 7 bases match TRBD2. Looked up from germline, CDR1 is MNHEY and CDR2 is SMNVEV (reference sequence). J was trimmed by 2 bases and V by 10 bases; bases with no gene match: 7. The CDR3 length is 13 residues. CDR3 loop: CATRASGQETQYF. CDR3 DNA: TGTGCCACGCGAGCTAGCGGACAAGAGACCCAGTACTTC.

This clonotype was seen once. The chain couples TRBV4-1 to TRBJ2-7; D is uncertain. Germline lookup yields CDR1 MGHRA and CDR2 YSYEKL. Deletions cut 1 base from V and 2 bases from J, with 9 bases between. The CDR3 loop spans 14 amino acids. The CDR3 loop is CASSQAGSAYEQYF. The DNA of the CDR3 is TGCGCCAGCAGCCAAGCTGGGTCCGCCTACGAGCAGTACTTC.

At least ten counts were recorded for this clonotype. The chain is built from TRBV10-3 and TRBJ2-7; TRBD1 aligns across 8 bases. The germline gives CDR1 ENHRY, CDR2 SYGVKD. This CDR3 is 14 amino acids long. V was clipped by 8 bases and J by 6 bases; unmatched bases: 12. Here the CDR3 DNA reads TGTGCCATCCGCCCGGACAGGGCAAGTGTCGAGCAGTACTTC. Translated: CAIRPDRASVEQYF.

This clonotype was seen at least ten times. CDR3 in DNA: TGTGCCAGCAGCACCCGGGAGGACCTGCAGCAGTTCTTC. Translated: CASSTREDLQQFF. The gene calls are TRBV7-9 and TRBJ2-1, with 7 bases identical to TRBD2. The CDR3 has 13 residues. Germline V gene sequence: CDR1 SEHNR, CDR2 FQNEAQ (reference sequence). The V gene end was trimmed by 5 bases and the J gene end by 11 bases; junction bases not matched to a gene: 9.

In its sample, this clonotype was seen a few times. The chain carries TRBV19 and TRBJ2-1; 7 bases fit TRBD2. The germline V gene has CDR1 LNHDA and CDR2 SQIVND (reference sequence). The CDR3 sequence is 13 residues long. J gave up 12 bases and V 5 bases, and 10 bases lay outside the gene matches. CDR3 loop: CASSPQRGVGQFF. The CDR3 nucleotides are TGTGCCAGTAGTCCCCAGCGGGGAGTGGGGCAGTTCTTC.

V is TRBV20-1 and J is TRBJ1-1; D gene ambiguous. V gave up 4 bases and J gave up 7 bases, with 10 bases separating them. This CDR3 comprises 11 residues. The germline V gene encodes CDR1 DFQATT and CDR2 SNEGSKA (reference sequence). This chain's CDR3 is CSAKPEIEAFF. DNA of the CDR3: TGCAGTGCTAAGCCGGAGATTGAAGCTTTCTTT.

The chain joins TRBV7-2 to TRBJ2-2; 14 bases map to TRBD2. Trimming took 2 bases from V and 6 from J; bases not matched to a gene: 17. The CDR3 has 21 amino acids. CDR1 and CDR2 (germline): SGHTA, FQGNSA. The CDR3 here is CASSLLPGTSGSWVSAGELFF. DNA of the CDR3: TGTGCCAGCAGCTTACTACCCGGGACTAGCGGGAGTTGGGTATCGGCCGGGGAGCTGTTTTTT.

This clonotype has a count of ten or more. V gene TRBV30 combines with J gene TRBJ1-2; D gene unclear. CDR3 length: 11 residues. Trimming cost V 0 bases and J 2 bases, with 1 base left between them. Per the germline V gene, CDR1 is GTSNPN and CDR2 is SVGIG (reference sequence). CDR3 in amino acids: CAWSVNYGYTF. CDR3 nucleotides: TGTGCCTGGAGTGTAAACTATGGCTACACCTTC.

This clonotype came up many times. The chain links TRBV11-2 to TRBJ2-2; 7 bases are a match to TRBD2. V was pared by 5 bases and J by 5 bases, with 8 bases of the junction left unmatched. Germline V gene data show CDR1 as SGHAT and CDR2 as FQNNGV. This CDR3 contains 15 residues. CDR3 residues: CASSGLADPTGELFF. CDR3 bases: TGTGCCAGCAGCGGCCTAGCGGACCCGACCGGGGAGCTGTTTTTT.

As regards this clonotype: Germline and junction disagree at one end, which may indicate a read error. V gene TRBV27 combines with J gene TRBJ1-6; 7 positions match TRBD1. Germline assignment: CDR1 MNHEY and CDR2 SMNVEV (reference sequence). This CDR3 contains 13 residues. The DNA for the CDR3 is TGTGCCAGCAGTCGGGACAGTGCCTCTACCTCAAACTTT. It specifies CASSRDSASTSNF.

The V and J genes are TRBV9 and TRBJ1-4; D remains unclear. V lost 1 base and J lost 10, with 17 bases in between. The CDR3 is made up of 15 amino acids. Per germline, CDR1 SGDLS and CDR2 YYNGEE. The DNA of the CDR3 is TGTGCCAGCAGCGTACTCGACGCCAAGGGAGGAAAACTGTTTTTT. It translates to CASSVLDAKGGKLFF.

Ten or more counts support this clonotype. The chain links TRBV20-1 to TRBJ2-3; no firm D call. The CDR3 runs to 15 residues. V lost 3 bases and J 4 bases, leaving 17 bases between the germline ends. In germline, CDR1 is DFQATT, CDR2 SNEGSKA (reference sequence). As DNA, the CDR3 is TGCAGTGCTAGTAATCCTAGAGCTCCCCCAGATACGCAGTATTTT. This codes for CSASNPRAPPDTQYF.

This clonotype was counted a few times. The CDR3 bases are TGTGCCAGCAGCGTGGGGACCGCGAATTCACCCCTCCACTTT. Its translation: CASSVGTANSPLHF. This chain joins TRBV9 and TRBJ1-6; tentatively, D is TRBD1 (5 bases). The CDR3 is made up of 14 amino acids. Germline-derived CDR1 and CDR2 are SGDLS and YYNGEE. The V end lost 2 bases, the J end lost 7 bases, and 10 bases lay between the germline ends.

There are many counts of this clonotype. The rearrangement joins TRBV20-1 to TRBJ2-4, with 10 bases identical to TRBD2. The V gene end was trimmed by 5 bases and the J gene end by 7 bases; junction bases not matched to a gene: 8. CDR1 and CDR2 from the germline V gene are DFQATT and SNEGSKA (reference sequence). This CDR3 is 14 amino acids long. The CDR3, as DNA: TGCAGTGCTTCCACAGCGGGAGGGCCGAACATTCAGTACTTC. As protein: CSASTAGGPNIQYF.

In the case of this clonotype: The junction differs from germline at one of its ends, possibly a read error. The chain uses TRBV20-1 and TRBJ1-5; D not certain. There are 15 residues in the CDR3. The germline V gene has CDR1 DFQATT and CDR2 SNEGSKA (reference sequence). The CDR3 coding sequence is TGCAGTGCTAGAGATCCGGGCGGGCTCAATCAGCCCCATCATTTT. Translated: CSARDPGGLNQPHHF.

This clonotype was observed a handful of times. The V and J genes are TRBV7-2 and TRBJ2-5; the D is unclear. The CDR3 totals 16 residues. CDR1 and CDR2 from the germline V gene are SGHTA and FQGNSA. The V end lost 3 bases, the J end lost 5 bases, and 19 bases lay between the germline ends. CDR3 region: CASSFLGPAPRETQYF. The CDR3 nucleotides read TGTGCCAGCAGCTTTTTGGGCCCCGCACCTAGGGAGACCCAGTACTTC. Combining the CDR3 with reference TRBV7-2 and TRBJ2-5 gives the whole variable domain GAGVSQSPSNKVTEKGKDVELRCDPISGHTALYWYRQSLGQGLEFLIYFQGNSAPDKSGLPSDRFSAERTGGSVSTLTIQRTQQEDSAVYLCASSFLGPAPRETQYFGPGTRLLVL.

The table lists this clonotype with many counts. The chain employs TRBV28 and TRBJ1-2, with 11 bases aligning to TRBD1. Germline values: CDR1 MDHEN, CDR2 SYDVKM. The CDR3 covers 14 residues. Trimming removed 6 bases from V and 6 bases from J; junction bases left unmatched: 6. The CDR3 DNA is TGTGCCAGCAGCTCTCCGGGACAGGGGGATGGCTACACCTTC. It specifies CASSSPGQGDGYTF.

The CDR3 spells CASSPRDYTDTQYF. The CDR3 bases are TGTGCCAGCAGCCCTCGGGACTACACAGATACGCAGTATTTT. This rearrangement joins TRBV13 to TRBJ2-3, with 7 bases fitting TRBD2. The V and J ends lost 5 bases and 2 bases, in that order; junction bases with no gene match: 4. The CDR3 totals 14 residues. CDR1 and CDR2 (germline): PRHDT, FYEKMQ (reference sequence).

V is TRBV24-1 and J is TRBJ1-5, with D perhaps matching TRBD1 (5 bases). Germline V gene data show CDR1 as KGHDR and CDR2 as SFDVKD. This CDR3 comprises 14 residues. V was clipped by 9 bases and J by 5 bases, with 16 bases between them. CDR3 bases: TGTGCCACCGGGCGGACAAGACGAGATCAGCCCCAGCATTTT. Encoded protein: CATGRTRRDQPQHF.

In this sample, this clonotype turned up many times. V is TRBV2 and J is TRBJ2-3; D gene unclear. The V gene's germline CDR1 is SNHLY and CDR2 FYNNEI. The CDR3 covers 12 residues. V lost 3 bases and J lost 4, with 5 bases in between. The CDR3 region is CASSDPPDTQYF. The CDR3 nucleotides are TGTGCCAGCAGTGACCCCCCAGATACGCAGTATTTT.